This entry lists 20 T cell receptor beta chains sequenced from one sample in a study of blood T cell repertoires in COVID-19. Some clones are missing from TCRdb's copy, which holds only in-frame ones; the method was immunoSEQ multiplex PCR. Found here are hundreds of thousands of clones, approximately 87% of them singletons; the top ten hold approximately 4%. Sequences were obtained from peripheral blood. Receptor source: a woman aged 45-65 years with active or convalescent COVID-19.

The gene calls are TRBV3-1 (or the pseudogene TRBV3-2) and TRBJ1-2; 7 bases are shared with TRBD1. The germline V gene encodes CDR1 LGHDT and CDR2 YNNKEL (reference sequence). V lost 0 bases and J lost 3; bases outside the gene matches: 4. The CDR3 loop spans 15 amino acids. The DNA of the CDR3 is TGTGCCAGCAGCCAAGACGGGACAGCTTACTATGGCTACACCTTC. Encoded protein: CASSQDGTAYYGYTF.

The chain has TRBV19 and TRBJ1-1; D unclear. Germline V lookup: CDR1 LNHDA, CDR2 SQIVND (reference sequence). The V and J ends lost 10 bases and 0 bases respectively, with 12 bases between them. The CDR3 runs to 13 residues. For the CDR3, the DNA is TGTGCCACCCTTGGACTGATGAACACTGAAGCTTTCTTT. Amino acids: CATLGLMNTEAFF.

The genes are TRBV5-1 and TRBJ1-1; 7 bases align to TRBD1. Trimming removed 0 bases from V and 1 base from J; junction bases left unmatched: 3. Germline V lookup: CDR1 SGHRS, CDR2 YFSETQ. The CDR3 is 15 amino acids. Here the CDR3 DNA reads TGCGCCAGCAGCTTGGGAGGGGGCACGAACACTGAAGCTTTCTTT. Translation: CASSLGGGTNTEAFF.

In its sample, this clone was seen once. The J gene is TRBJ1-1, the V gene TRBV2, with 11 bases lining up with TRBD1. Trimming at V came to 6 bases and at J to 9 bases, leaving 12 bases not matched to a gene. Germline V lookup: CDR1 SNHLY, CDR2 FYNNEI. This CDR3 has 15 residues. The CDR3 sequence is CASSATSGTGGQAFF. The CDR3, as DNA: TGTGCCAGCAGCGCAACCTCCGGGACAGGGGGACAAGCTTTCTTT.

The chain is built from TRBV30 and TRBJ2-3; D may be TRBD1 (5 bases). The CDR3 consists of 13 residues. Germline CDR1 reads GTSNPN; CDR2 reads SVGIG (reference sequence). V lost 0 bases, J lost 7 bases, and 11 bases lay in between. The CDR3 region is CAWSVQVRNTQYF. The CDR3 nucleotides read TGTGCCTGGAGTGTACAGGTCCGGAATACGCAGTATTTT.

The chain recombines TRBV5-1 with TRBJ2-3, with 10 positions matching TRBD2. The CDR3 has 15 residues. The germline V gene has CDR1 SGHRS and CDR2 YFSETQ. The junction had 2 bases not matched to a gene; V was cut back by 3 bases and J by 1 base. CDR3 residues: CASSSAGGGTDTQYF. The CDR3 DNA follows: TGCGCCAGCAGCTCAGCGGGAGGGGGCACAGATACGCAGTATTTT. Variable domain in full (rest from reference TRBV5-1 and TRBJ2-3): KAGVTQTPRYLIKTRGQQVTLSCSPISGHRSVSWYQQTPGQGLQFLFEYFSETQRNKGNFPGRFSGRQFSNSRSEMNVSTLELGDSALYLCASSSAGGGTDTQYFGPGTRLTVL.

The chain carries TRBV5-4 and TRBJ2-7; 11 bases match TRBD2. CDR3 length: 15 amino acids. From germline, CDR1 is SGHNT and CDR2 YYREEE (reference sequence). Trimming removed 4 bases from V and 5 bases from J; junction bases left unmatched: 8. This chain's CDR3 is CASSPLTSGKHEQYF. Here the CDR3 DNA reads TGTGCCAGCAGCCCCCTGACTAGCGGGAAACACGAGCAGTACTTC.

The chain recombines TRBV27 with TRBJ1-2; 7 bases agree with TRBD1. The V segment lost 1 base and the J segment 4 bases; nucleotides outside the gene matches: 12. CDR1 MNHEY and CDR2 SMNVEV come from the germline V gene (reference sequence). The CDR3 spans 17 residues. Here the CDR3 reads CASSLLTPGGTGYGYTF. The CDR3, as DNA: TGTGCCAGCAGTTTATTGACTCCAGGGGGGACTGGCTATGGCTACACCTTC.

The J gene is TRBJ2-4, the V gene TRBV30; D is perhaps TRBD2 (6 bases). CDR1 is GTSNPN and CDR2 is SVGIG in the germline V gene (reference sequence). Deletions cut 0 bases from V and 1 base from J, with 13 bases between. This CDR3 is 16 amino acids long. CDR3 sequence reads: CAWSVSAGLAKNIQYF. The CDR3 DNA is TGTGCCTGGAGTGTAAGTGCGGGGCTGGCCAAAAACATTCAGTACTTC.

This rearrangement joins TRBV7-8 to TRBJ2-7, with unresolved D. Trimming cost V 1 base and J 2 bases, with 6 bases left between them. Germline CDR1 and CDR2: SGHVS and FQNEAQ. This CDR3 is 13 amino acids long. The CDR3 is CASSLGATYEQYF. In nucleotides, the CDR3 is TGTGCCAGCAGCTTAGGAGCAACCTACGAGCAGTACTTC.

This clone was observed many times. V usage is TRBV7-2 and J usage is TRBJ1-2; weak D call: TRBD1 (5 bases). Germline values: CDR1 SGHTA, CDR2 FQGNSA. Trimming cost V 3 bases and J 5 bases, with 10 bases left between them. The CDR3 sequence is 13 residues long. The CDR3 reads CASSLGPGYGYTF. The CDR3 DNA reads TGTGCCAGCAGCTTGGGGCCCGGGTATGGCTACACCTTC.

This chain connects TRBV6-2 or TRBV6-3 to TRBJ1-6; tentatively, D is TRBD1 (5 bases). The length of the CDR3 is 14 residues. Germline V gives CDR1 MNHEY, CDR2 SVGEGT. V lost 3 bases to trimming and J lost 8 bases, with 11 bases between them. The CDR3 loop reads CASSYIGADSPLHF. CDR3 coding DNA: TGTGCCAGCAGTTATATAGGGGCTGATTCACCCCTCCACTTT.

This chain uses TRBV30 with TRBJ1-5; a weak D match, TRBD1 (6 bases). CDR1 is GTSNPN and CDR2 is SVGIG in the germline V gene (reference sequence). V lost 4 bases and J 6 bases, leaving 13 bases between the germline ends. The CDR3 runs to 13 residues. Written as DNA, the CDR3 is TGTGCCTGGACCCCAGGGGCTCGTCAGCCCCAGCATTTT. Translating it yields CAWTPGARQPQHF.

This chain connects TRBV18 to TRBJ1-5; perhaps TRBD1 as D (6 bases). Deletions cut 3 bases from V and 7 bases from J, with 19 bases between. The CDR3 has 16 amino acids. The germline gives CDR1 KGHSH, CDR2 LQKENI. In nucleotides, the CDR3 is TGTGCCAGCTCACCGAGACAGGCGGCAGGCATCCAGCCCCAGCATTTT. This sequence encodes CASSPRQAAGIQPQHF.

The CDR3 DNA is TGTGCCAGCAGCCAGACTAGCGGGGATCGCAATGAGCAGTTCTTC. This gives the protein CASSQTSGDRNEQFF. The chain joins TRBV6-2 or TRBV6-3 to TRBJ2-1, with 11 bases that match TRBD2. V shed 6 bases and J 6 bases; nucleotides not matched to a gene: 7. The germline gives CDR1 MNHEY, CDR2 SVGEGT. The CDR3 is 15 amino acids.

Note on this clone: Its ends do not fully match the called genes, so a read error is possible. CDR3: CASSLARVDRDGGSYNSPLHF. In DNA, the CDR3 is TGCGCCAGCAGCTTGGCCCGGGTCGACAGGGATGGCGGCTCCTATAATTCACCCCTTCACTTT. The chain recombines TRBV5-1 with TRBJ1-6, with TRBD1 matching over 7 bases. Germline CDR1 reads SGHRS; CDR2 reads YFSETQ. This CDR3 is 21 amino acids long.

This rearrangement joins TRBV10-3 to TRBJ1-1; 7 bases map to TRBD1. This CDR3 comprises 13 residues. CDR1 ENHRY and CDR2 SYGVKD come from the germline V gene. V was clipped by 6 bases and J by 3 bases; unmatched bases: 4. The CDR3 DNA follows: TGTGCCATCAGGGACAGGTCGGACACTGAAGCTTTCTTT. Translated: CAIRDRSDTEAFF.

The chain couples TRBV24-1 to TRBJ2-1, with 9 bases that match TRBD1. CDR1 and CDR2 from the germline V gene are KGHDR and SFDVKD. V dropped 3 bases and J dropped 3; count of bases not matched to a gene: 5. The CDR3 spans 16 residues. The chain's CDR3 is CATSDLGQGNYNEQFF. Here the CDR3 DNA reads TGTGCCACCAGTGATCTCGGACAGGGGAACTACAATGAGCAGTTCTTC.

The chain couples TRBV4-1 to TRBJ2-1; TRBD1 matches 9 bases. After removal of 0 bases from V and 16 bases from J, the junction contained 4 bases not matched to a gene. The CDR3 length is 12 residues. Germline lookup yields CDR1 MGHRA and CDR2 YSYEKL. The CDR3 nucleotides are TGCGCCAGCAGCCAAGAAAGGGACAGGGTTTTCTTC. As protein: CASSQERDRVFF.

V usage is TRBV4-3 and J usage is TRBJ1-1, with a tentative D call TRBD1 (5 bases). This CDR3 comprises 13 residues. Trimming shortened V by 3 bases and J by 0 bases, and 5 bases separated the two germline ends. Germline V CDR1 and CDR2: LGHNA, YSLEER. The DNA of the CDR3 is TGCGCCAGCAGCCAGACAGTGAACACTGAAGCTTTCTTT. Protein: CASSQTVNTEAFF.